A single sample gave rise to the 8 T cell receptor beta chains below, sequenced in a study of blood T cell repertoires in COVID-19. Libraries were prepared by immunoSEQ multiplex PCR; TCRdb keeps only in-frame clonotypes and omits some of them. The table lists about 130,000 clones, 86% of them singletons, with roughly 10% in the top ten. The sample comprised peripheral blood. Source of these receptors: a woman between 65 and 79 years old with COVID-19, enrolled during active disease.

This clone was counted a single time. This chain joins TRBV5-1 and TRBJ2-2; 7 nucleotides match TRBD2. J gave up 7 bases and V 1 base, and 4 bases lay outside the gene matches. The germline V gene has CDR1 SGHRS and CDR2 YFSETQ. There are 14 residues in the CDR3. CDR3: CASSLSAGVGELFF. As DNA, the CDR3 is TGCGCCAGCAGCTTGAGTGCGGGGGTCGGGGAGCTGTTTTTT. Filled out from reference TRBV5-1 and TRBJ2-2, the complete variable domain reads KAGVTQTPRYLIKTRGQQVTLSCSPISGHRSVSWYQQTPGQGLQFLFEYFSETQRNKGNFPGRFSGRQFSNSRSEMNVSTLELGDSALYLCASSLSAGVGELFFGEGSRLTVL.

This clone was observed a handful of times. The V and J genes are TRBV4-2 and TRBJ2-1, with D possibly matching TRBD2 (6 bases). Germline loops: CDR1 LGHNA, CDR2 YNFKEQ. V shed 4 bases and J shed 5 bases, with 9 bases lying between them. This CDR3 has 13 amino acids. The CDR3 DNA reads TGTGCCAGCAGCCCGGGCGGGGACAATGAGCAGTTCTTC. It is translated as CASSPGGDNEQFF.

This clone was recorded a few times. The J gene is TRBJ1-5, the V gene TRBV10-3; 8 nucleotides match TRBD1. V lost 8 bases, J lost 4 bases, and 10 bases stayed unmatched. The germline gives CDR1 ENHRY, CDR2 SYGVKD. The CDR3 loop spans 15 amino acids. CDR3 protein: CAIPPRDRRNQPQHF. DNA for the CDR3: TGTGCCATCCCCCCTAGGGACAGGAGGAATCAGCCCCAGCATTTT.

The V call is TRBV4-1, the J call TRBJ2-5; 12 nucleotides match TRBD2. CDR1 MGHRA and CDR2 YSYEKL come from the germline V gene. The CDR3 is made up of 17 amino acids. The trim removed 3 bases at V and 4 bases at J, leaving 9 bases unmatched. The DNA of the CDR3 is TGCGCCAGCAGCCATGGGGCTAGCGGGGGGGCAGGAGAGACCCAGTACTTC. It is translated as CASSHGASGGAGETQYF.

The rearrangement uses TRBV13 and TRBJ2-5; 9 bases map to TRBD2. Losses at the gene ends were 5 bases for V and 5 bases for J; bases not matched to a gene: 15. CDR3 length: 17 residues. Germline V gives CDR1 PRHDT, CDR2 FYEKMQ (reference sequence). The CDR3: CASSPGQRGAFRETQYF. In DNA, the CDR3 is TGTGCCAGCAGCCCCGGTCAGCGGGGGGCCTTCCGGGAGACCCAGTACTTC.

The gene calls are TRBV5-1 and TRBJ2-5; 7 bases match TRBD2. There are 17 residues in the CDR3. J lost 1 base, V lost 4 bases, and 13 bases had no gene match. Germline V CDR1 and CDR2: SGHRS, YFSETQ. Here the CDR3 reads CASSLRHGLDPQETQYF. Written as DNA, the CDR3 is TGCGCCAGCAGCCTCCGCCACGGACTAGATCCCCAAGAGACCCAGTACTTC.

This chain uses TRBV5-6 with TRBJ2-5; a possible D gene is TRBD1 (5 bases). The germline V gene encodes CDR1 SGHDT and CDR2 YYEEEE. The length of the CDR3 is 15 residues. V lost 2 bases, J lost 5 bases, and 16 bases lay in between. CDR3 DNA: TGTGCCAGCAGCTTTCTGGCCAGGGATACGGAGACCCAGTACTTC. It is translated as CASSFLARDTETQYF.

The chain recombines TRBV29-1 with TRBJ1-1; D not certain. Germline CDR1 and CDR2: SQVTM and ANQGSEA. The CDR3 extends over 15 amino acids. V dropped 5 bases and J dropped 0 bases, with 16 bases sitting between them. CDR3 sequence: CSVTHSTLMNTEAFF. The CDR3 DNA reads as TGCAGCGTTACGCACAGCACACTCATGAACACTGAAGCTTTCTTT.